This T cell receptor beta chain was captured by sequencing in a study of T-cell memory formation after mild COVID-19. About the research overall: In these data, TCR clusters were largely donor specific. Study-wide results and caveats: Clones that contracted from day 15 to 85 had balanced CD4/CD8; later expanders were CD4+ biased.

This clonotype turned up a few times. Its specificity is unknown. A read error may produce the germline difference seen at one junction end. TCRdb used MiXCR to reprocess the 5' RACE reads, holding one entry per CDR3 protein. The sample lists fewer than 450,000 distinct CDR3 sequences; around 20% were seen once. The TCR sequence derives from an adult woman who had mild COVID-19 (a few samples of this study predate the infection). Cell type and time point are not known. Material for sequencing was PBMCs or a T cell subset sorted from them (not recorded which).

For the CDR3, the DNA is TGTGCCAGCAGCGATATTCCGACGGACGCCCGATTC. Amino acids: CASSDIPTDARF. The V and J genes are TRBV11-2 and TRBJ1-2; D remains unclear. This CDR3 comprises 12 residues. Germline V gene sequence: CDR1 SGHAT, CDR2 FQNNGV.